This record looks at one T cell receptor beta chain sequence and its context. The sample comes from a study of blood T cell repertoires in COVID-19. Study-level background: The cDNA or gDNA used as material had been derived from T cells, B-cell-depleted T cells, or PBMCs.

TCRdb's table, derived via immunoSEQ multiplex PCR, lists solely in-frame clones and lacks some. The sample holds about 400,000 clones, around 90% seen once. The ends were cut back, 5 bases at V and 4 bases at J, with 17 bases in the middle. This CDR3 has 15 amino acids. Germline CDR1 LNHDA, CDR2 SQIVND (reference sequence). The specimen sequenced was peripheral blood. The chain joins TRBV19 to TRBJ2-5; D ambiguous. The clonotype comes from a man between 40 and 49 years old with acute or convalescent COVID-19. CDR3 amino acids: CASSPGFYSPETQYF. DNA for the CDR3: TGTGCCAGTAGTCCCGGGTTTTATAGCCCAGAGACCCAGTACTTC. The entire variable domain, with the rest obtained from reference TRBV19 and TRBJ2-5, is as follows: DGGITQSPKYLFRKEGQNVTLSCEQNLNHDAMYWYRQDPGQGLRLIYYSQIVNDFQKGDIAEGYSVSREKKESFPLTVTSAQKNPTAFYLCASSPGFYSPETQYFGPGTRLLVL.